Given below is one T cell receptor beta chain in context. Its antigen is unidentified. This same CDR3 is encoded by further DNA sequences in the sample. The CDR3 contains 13 residues. Trimming removed 0 bases at V and 1 base at J, with 4 bases between. Germline assignment: CDR1 SGHRS and CDR2 YFSETQ. This entry comes from a study of cytomegalovirus exposure and HLA in healthy donors. Study-wide results and limits: Previously analyzed data showed that most TCR beta V segments were productive at a frequency of about 90% or about 30%.

13 Jbeta primers and 60 Vbeta primers were used for the PCR. Generated by immunoSEQ multiplex PCR, the TCRdb table keeps only in-frame clones and is missing some. The sample includes about 190,000 clones, more than 75% of them seen just once. The sample was PBMCs. The genes are TRBV5-1 and TRBJ1-1; D unclear. The clonotype originates from a man in his forties or fifties in good health and CMV-seropositive. This CDR3 is CASSLAGNTEAFF. The CDR3 nucleotides read TGCGCCAGCAGCTTGGCGGGGAACACTGAAGCTTTCTTT. Variable domain in full (rest from reference TRBV5-1 and TRBJ1-1): KAGVTQTPRYLIKTRGQQVTLSCSPISGHRSVSWYQQTPGQGLQFLFEYFSETQRNKGNFPGRFSGRQFSNSRSEMNVSTLELGDSALYLCASSLAGNTEAFFGQGTRLTVV.